This T cell receptor (beta chain) came from a study of human CD4 T cells and Enterobacteriaceae. Sorting took every CD4+ cell except CD45RA+CCR7+CD95- naive cells, reaching over 95% purity. Here immunoSEQ multiplex PCR was the method, and the copy in TCRdb shows in-frame clones only, minus some. This table has about 29,000 clones, roughly 80% appearing once. This CDR3 is built from 15 residues. V lost 6 bases and J lost 1, with 13 bases in between. Germline CDR1 reads MDHEN; CDR2 reads SYDVKM. The receptor comes from a human donor in good health. The gene calls are TRBV28 and TRBJ1-5, with TRBD1 as a possible D gene (6 bases). The specimen was memory CD4+ T cells from blood. The CDR3 loop is CASSSSGVSNQPQHF. CDR3 nucleotides: TGTGCCAGCAGCAGCTCAGGGGTCAGCAATCAGCCCCAGCATTTT.